Below, 30 T cell receptor beta chains from the same sample are listed, as sequenced in a study of shared clonotypes between healthy human individuals. TCRdb's table, derived via immunoSEQ multiplex PCR, lists solely in-frame clones and lacks some. Here the sample spans about 2.3 million clones, 85% to 95% being singletons. Sequencing was carried out using naive CD4+ T cells from PBMCs. Subset: CD45RA+ positively selected. Source of these receptors: a man between 18 and 29 years old in good health. Some clones in this sample may be carry-over from other donors' samples.

As regards this clone: One junction end disagrees with the germline gene, perhaps due to a read error. The gene calls are TRBV29-1 and TRBJ1-2; a possible D gene is TRBD1 (6 bases). The CDR3 runs 12 residues. Germline CDR1 SQVTM, CDR2 ANQGSEA. The CDR3 here is CSVDGGARSVDF. In DNA form, the CDR3 reads TGCAGCGTTGACGGGGGGGCGCGTTCGGTTGACTTC.

The chain recombines TRBV28 with TRBJ2-2; D ambiguous. This CDR3 has 13 residues. Germline V gene data show CDR1 as MDHEN and CDR2 as SYDVKM. Trimming shortened V by 6 bases and J by 4 bases, and 9 bases separated the two germline ends. The CDR3, as DNA: TGTGCCAGCAGCTGGGCTGCCACCGGGGAGCTGTTTTTT. Protein: CASSWAATGELFF.

J is TRBJ1-1 and V is TRBV29-1, with D unclear. Looked up from germline, CDR1 is SQVTM and CDR2 is ANQGSEA. V lost 3 bases to trimming and J lost 4 bases, with 9 bases between them. This CDR3 contains 12 residues. DNA for the CDR3: TGCAGCGTTGAGAGGGAGGGCACTGAAGCTTTCTTT. Protein: CSVEREGTEAFF.

The V call is TRBV5-1, the J call TRBJ2-2; D remains unclear. Trimming stripped 0 bases from V and 1 base from J, with 10 bases between. Germline lookup yields CDR1 SGHRS and CDR2 YFSETQ. CDR3 length: 16 residues. CDR3 in DNA: TGCGCCAGCAGCTTGGACCTCAGAGGGAACACCGGGGAGCTGTTTTTT. Protein sequence: CASSLDLRGNTGELFF. The full variable domain, in which reference TRBV5-1 and TRBJ2-2 provide the parts outside the CDR3, is KAGVTQTPRYLIKTRGQQVTLSCSPISGHRSVSWYQQTPGQGLQFLFEYFSETQRNKGNFPGRFSGRQFSNSRSEMNVSTLELGDSALYLCASSLDLRGNTGELFFGEGSRLTVL.

A remark on this clone: At one end, the junction sequence differs from germline, possibly due to a read error. The genes are TRBV10-3 and TRBJ1-2, with D unresolved. The length of the CDR3 is 15 residues. Per germline, CDR1 ENHRY and CDR2 SYGVKD. CDR3 bases: TGTGCCATCAGCGAGTCGGCAGGATTTAACTATGGCTACACCTTC. This encodes CAISESAGFNYGYTF.

CDR3 amino acids: CASSLGRGLTGELFF. CDR3 sequence (DNA): TGTGCCAGCAGCTTAGGCAGGGGGCTCACCGGGGAGCTGTTTTTT. The chain uses TRBV7-9 and TRBJ2-2, with 8 nucleotides matching TRBD1. The V gene end was trimmed by 1 base and the J gene end by 4 bases; junction bases not matched to a gene: 2. Looked up from germline, CDR1 is SEHNR and CDR2 is FQNEAQ (reference sequence). The CDR3 is 15 residues long.

As regards this clone: Within the sample, other DNA sequences also encode this same CDR3. J is TRBJ2-5 and V is TRBV9; possibly TRBD1 for D (5 bases). Trimming cost V 0 bases and J 2 bases, with 8 bases left between them. From germline, CDR1 is SGDLS and CDR2 YYNGEE. The CDR3 is made up of 14 amino acids. The CDR3 here is CASSVVGAQETQYF. CDR3 DNA: TGTGCCAGCAGCGTAGTAGGGGCGCAAGAGACCCAGTACTTC.

The chain links TRBV4-2 to TRBJ1-1, with TRBD1 matching 7 bases. The CDR3 length is 18 residues. CDR1 is LGHNA and CDR2 is YNFKEQ in the germline V gene. After removal of 3 bases from V and 1 base from J, the junction contained 14 bases not matched to a gene. As DNA, the CDR3 is TGTGCCAGCAGCCAGGGACAAGGGGGCGGGGGGCCGAACACTGAAGCTTTCTTT. This codes for CASSQGQGGGGPNTEAFF.

There are a few counts of this clone. The gene calls are TRBV19 and TRBJ1-2; no firm D call. Between the trimmed V and J ends, which lost 1 base and 8 bases, there was a span of 8 bases. The CDR3 runs 12 residues. The germline gives CDR1 LNHDA, CDR2 SQIVND (reference sequence). This CDR3 reads CASSIARGGYTF. As DNA, the CDR3 is TGTGCCAGTAGTATAGCCCGAGGAGGCTACACCTTC.

This clone was seen just once. The V call is TRBV7-2, the J call TRBJ1-3; D is undetermined. The V gene's germline CDR1 is SGHTA and CDR2 FQGNSA. The CDR3 has 16 residues. The germline V and J ends were trimmed by 3 bases and 0 bases, with 12 bases remaining between them. CDR3 amino acids: CASSFDRVSSGNTIYF. DNA for the CDR3: TGTGCCAGCAGCTTCGATAGGGTATCCTCTGGAAACACCATATATTTT.

Details on this clone: This CDR3 is also generated by other DNA sequences in the sample. The J gene is TRBJ2-7, the V gene TRBV7-8; a weak D match, TRBD2 (5 bases). Germline assignment: CDR1 SGHVS and CDR2 FQNEAQ. CDR3 length: 13 residues. V gave up 4 bases and J gave up 2 bases, with 9 bases separating them. The CDR3 protein is CASSSSGTYEQYF. The DNA of the CDR3 is TGTGCCAGCAGCTCGTCGGGGACCTACGAGCAGTACTTC.

The chain has TRBV15 and TRBJ2-2; TRBD2 matches 11 bases. CDR1 and CDR2 (germline): LNHNV, YYDKDF (reference sequence). The length of the CDR3 is 17 residues. Trimming at V came to 0 bases and at J to 5 bases, leaving 5 bases not matched to a gene. This chain's CDR3 is CATSRDLAGGLTGELFF. CDR3 sequence (DNA): TGTGCCACCAGCAGAGACCTAGCGGGAGGATTAACCGGGGAGCTGTTTTTT. Variable domain in full (rest from reference TRBV15 and TRBJ2-2): DAMVIQNPRYQVTQFGKPVTLSCSQTLNHNVMYWYQQKSSQAPKLLFHYYDKDFNNEADTPDNFQSRRPNTSFCFLDIRSPGLGDTAMYLCATSRDLAGGLTGELFFGEGSRLTVL.

The J gene is TRBJ2-1, the V gene TRBV7-8, with D perhaps matching TRBD1 (5 bases). Per germline, CDR1 SGHVS and CDR2 FQNEAQ. The CDR3 covers 15 residues. The V end lost 3 bases, the J end lost 7 bases, and 16 bases lay between the germline ends. The CDR3: CASSFLIGVKNEQFF. The CDR3 coding sequence is TGTGCCAGCAGCTTCCTCATAGGGGTCAAGAATGAGCAGTTCTTC.

The rearrangement links TRBV4-1 to TRBJ1-4, with TRBD1 as a possible D gene (5 bases). CDR1 and CDR2 from the germline V gene are MGHRA and YSYEKL. The CDR3 loop spans 15 amino acids. The V end was cut by 2 bases, the J end by 8 bases, with 15 bases between. The CDR3 sequence is CASSQKGEPEEKLFF. The CDR3 coding sequence is TGCGCCAGCAGCCAAAAAGGGGAGCCGGAAGAAAAACTGTTTTTT.

The genes are TRBV2 and TRBJ2-4; the match to TRBD1 covers 8 bases. Germline CDR1 reads SNHLY; CDR2 reads FYNNEI. With 4 bases clipped from V and 7 bases from J, the junction kept 3 bases outside the gene matches. The CDR3 runs 13 residues. The chain's CDR3 is CASSAGTGNIQYF. CDR3 sequence (DNA): TGTGCCAGCAGTGCGGGGACAGGTAACATTCAGTACTTC.

The J gene is TRBJ1-4, the V gene TRBV6-5, with 7 positions matching TRBD1. There are 14 residues in the CDR3. Losses at the gene ends were 9 bases for V and 10 bases for J; bases not matched to a gene: 14. Germline V gene data show CDR1 as MNHEY and CDR2 as SVGAGI. The CDR3 loop reads CASTKQNRGGKLFF. In DNA, the CDR3 is TGTGCCAGTACAAAGCAGAACAGGGGAGGAAAACTGTTTTTT.

The chain couples TRBV2 to TRBJ2-5, with 10 nucleotides matching TRBD2. Germline V gene lookup returns CDR1 SNHLY and CDR2 FYNNEI. The CDR3 runs 15 residues. V was pared by 2 bases and J by 1 base, with 1 base of the junction left unmatched. CDR3 bases: TGTGCCAGCAGTGAACTAGCGGGAGTCCAAGAGACCCAGTACTTC. It codes for CASSELAGVQETQYF. Variable domain in full (rest from reference TRBV2 and TRBJ2-5): EPEVTQTPSHQVTQMGQEVILRCVPISNHLYFYWYRQILGQKVEFLVSFYNNEISEKSEIFDDQFSVERPDGSNFTLKIRSTKLEDSAMYFCASSELAGVQETQYFGPGTRLLVL.

The chain links TRBV7-2 to TRBJ2-1; D possibly corresponds to TRBD1 (5 bases). Trimming stripped 6 bases from V and 4 bases from J, with 10 bases between. Germline V lookup: CDR1 SGHTA, CDR2 FQGNSA. The CDR3 spans 13 residues. This CDR3 is CASSQDSYNEQFF. CDR3 DNA: TGTGCCAGCAGTCAAGACAGTTACAATGAGCAGTTCTTC.

Turning to this clone: This CDR3 is missing its conserved last phenylalanine or tryptophan, likely due to a read error. It is unclear where the CDR3 begins or ends on the DNA, so no DNA is shown, and the CDR3 is as TCRdb lists it. V and J are TRBV5-4 and TRBJ2-3; the D call in the table, TRBD2, was not verified against the DNA. CDR1 and CDR2 (germline): SGHNT, YYREEE (reference sequence). The CDR3 extends over 13 residues, inclusive of both ends. This CDR3 is CASSLFGTLEHPM.

The chain links TRBV19 to TRBJ2-3; the D gene is possibly TRBD2 (6 bases). The CDR3 is 14 amino acids. Per the germline V gene, CDR1 is LNHDA and CDR2 is SQIVND (reference sequence). V lost 9 bases, J lost 1 base, and 14 bases lay in between. Written as DNA, the CDR3 is TGTGCCAGCTCCCTCGGCGGGGGCACAGATACGCAGTATTTT. Amino acids: CASSLGGGTDTQYF.

DNA of the CDR3: TGCGCCAGCAGCCTAACAGACACTGAAGCTTTCTTT. Translating it yields CASSLTDTEAFF. The chain combines TRBV5-1 with TRBJ1-1, with D hard to call. The germline V and J ends were trimmed by 4 bases and 3 bases, with 7 bases remaining between them. There are 12 residues in the CDR3. CDR1 and CDR2 (germline): SGHRS, YFSETQ.

The chain recombines TRBV19 with TRBJ1-3, with a tentative D call TRBD1 (5 bases). Trimming removed 4 bases from V and 0 bases from J, with 16 bases in between. CDR1 and CDR2 (germline): LNHDA, SQIVND (reference sequence). This CDR3 region has 17 residues. For the CDR3, the DNA is TGTGCCAGTAGTACGCTGACAGCCCGAAACTCTGGAAACACCATATATTTT. Its translation: CASSTLTARNSGNTIYF.

The rearrangement uses TRBV10-2 and TRBJ2-7; 11 bases line up with TRBD2. CDR3 length: 19 residues. CDR1 WSHSY and CDR2 SAAADI come from the germline V gene. Losses at the gene ends were 3 bases for V and 0 bases for J; bases not matched to a gene: 13. The chain's CDR3 is CASSDPTGLAGGISYEQYF. As DNA, the CDR3 is TGCGCCAGCAGTGACCCGACAGGACTAGCGGGTGGCATCTCCTACGAGCAGTACTTC.

The V gene is TRBV10-3, the J gene TRBJ2-3; 11 nucleotides align to TRBD2. The CDR3 has 14 amino acids. Per germline, CDR1 ENHRY and CDR2 SYGVKD. J was trimmed by 1 base and V by 11 bases; bases with no gene match: 5. This CDR3 is CAVSLAGGTDTQYF. For the CDR3, the DNA is TGTGCCGTTTCACTAGCGGGGGGCACAGATACGCAGTATTTT.

V and J are TRBV4-1 and TRBJ1-1; no clear D. CDR3 length: 14 residues. The V and J ends lost 7 bases and 1 base respectively, with 13 bases between them. Germline-derived CDR1 and CDR2 are MGHRA and YSYEKL. The CDR3 DNA sequence: TGCGCCAGCATGGTACGGGAGCGGAACACTGAAGCTTTCTTT. Translated, it gives CASMVRERNTEAFF.

The rearrangement joins TRBV6-4 to TRBJ2-3; D call uncertain. Germline V lookup: CDR1 MRHNA, CDR2 SNTAGT. This CDR3 comprises 15 residues. Trimming shortened V by 0 bases and J by 0 bases, and 7 bases separated the two germline ends. In DNA, the CDR3 is TGTGCCAGCAGTGACTCGATAGGCAGCACAGATACGCAGTATTTT. Translation: CASSDSIGSTDTQYF.

The chain joins TRBV5-1 to TRBJ1-1; a possible D gene is TRBD1 (6 bases). CDR1 SGHRS and CDR2 YFSETQ come from the germline V gene. This CDR3 comprises 15 residues. Trimming removed 0 bases at V and 5 bases at J, with 14 bases between. In DNA form, the CDR3 reads TGCGCCAGCAGCTTGGGTGTGGCAGGGGATACTGAAGCTTTCTTT. This encodes CASSLGVAGDTEAFF.

The gene calls are TRBV29-1 and TRBJ2-1, with TRBD2 identical over 9 bases. The CDR3 has 14 amino acids. J was trimmed by 10 bases and V by 4 bases; bases with no gene match: 11. Looked up from germline, CDR1 is SQVTM and CDR2 is ANQGSEA. The CDR3 DNA is TGCAGCGTTGCGGGGACTAGCCCGCTCAGGGAGCAGTTCTTC. It is translated as CSVAGTSPLREQFF.

The chain is built from TRBV7-9 and TRBJ2-3; 9 positions agree with TRBD2. Per the germline V gene, CDR1 is SEHNR and CDR2 is FQNEAQ (reference sequence). V lost 1 base and J lost 2; bases outside the gene matches: 10. The CDR3 is 18 amino acids. The CDR3 nucleotides are TGTGCCAGCAGCTTAGGTATATTAGCGGGGGCGCACACAGATACGCAGTATTTT. It encodes CASSLGILAGAHTDTQYF.

The gene calls are TRBV11-1 and TRBJ2-7; the match to TRBD2 covers 8 bases. J gave up 6 bases and V 5 bases, and 6 bases lay outside the gene matches. Per germline, CDR1 SGHAT and CDR2 FQDESV (reference sequence). The CDR3 consists of 13 residues. The CDR3 region has the DNA TGTGCCAGCAGCCCCACACGGGGGGGCGAGCAGTACTTC. Translating it yields CASSPTRGGEQYF.